These 28 T cell receptor beta chains were all obtained from the same sample, sequenced in a study of pediatric ulcerative colitis. Data came from immunoSEQ multiplex PCR; TCRdb stores just in-frame clones and leaves some out. The sample lists around 65,000 clones; 70% to 80% were seen once. Sample: blood. These receptors came from a boy between 10 and 17 years old with moderate ulcerative colitis.

The chain joins TRBV4-3 to TRBJ1-5; D is uncertain. Looked up from germline, CDR1 is LGHNA and CDR2 is YSLEER. V was cut by 0 bases and J by 12 bases, with 15 bases left in between. CDR3 length: 14 amino acids. CDR3 amino acids: CASSQDVRLYGQHF. The CDR3 DNA reads TGCGCCAGCAGCCAAGATGTTCGTCTGTACGGCCAGCATTTT.

The chain carries TRBV5-1 and TRBJ1-1; no reliable D call. The CDR3 has 15 residues. V was cut by 4 bases and J by 1 base, with 14 bases left in between. Germline CDR1 reads SGHRS; CDR2 reads YFSETQ. DNA for the CDR3: TGCGCCAGCAGCCCAGACCCCGCTGGGAACACTGAAGCTTTCTTT. It translates to CASSPDPAGNTEAFF.

The chain links TRBV2 to TRBJ2-5; the match to TRBD2 covers 11 bases. The junction had 11 bases not matched to a gene; V was cut back by 6 bases and J by 2 bases. The CDR3 is made up of 17 amino acids. Germline CDR1 SNHLY, CDR2 FYNNEI. This chain's CDR3 is CASRGTSGSMRQETQYF. CDR3 bases: TGTGCCAGCAGGGGCACTAGCGGGAGTATGAGGCAAGAGACCCAGTACTTC.

Details on this clone: One end of the junction fails to match germline, which may point to a read error. V is TRBV20-1 and J is TRBJ1-2; D is undetermined. In germline, CDR1 is DFQATT, CDR2 SNEGSKA (reference sequence). The CDR3 sequence is 11 residues long. The CDR3 is CSARDKEDFYF. The DNA of the CDR3 is TGCAGTGCTAGAGATAAGGAGGACTTTTACTTC.

The V and J genes are TRBV9 and TRBJ2-5; 9 bases are a match to TRBD1. With 5 bases clipped from V and 2 bases from J, the junction kept 10 bases outside the gene matches. Germline CDR1 and CDR2: SGDLS and YYNGEE. This CDR3 is 16 amino acids long. Here the CDR3 reads CASSITTGGFQETQYF. In nucleotides, the CDR3 is TGTGCCAGCAGTATTACGACAGGGGGGTTTCAAGAGACCCAGTACTTC. Using reference TRBV9 and TRBJ2-5 for the parts outside the CDR3, the full variable domain is DSGVTQTPKHLITATGQRVTLRCSPRSGDLSVYWYQQSLDQGLQFLIQYYNGEERAKGNILERFSAQQFPDLHSELNLSSLELGDSALYFCASSITTGGFQETQYFGPGTRLLVL.

The gene calls are TRBV11-3 and TRBJ2-2, with TRBD2 matching over 12 bases. J lost 5 bases, V lost 4 bases, and 5 bases had no gene match. The length of the CDR3 is 16 residues. CDR1 and CDR2 from the germline V gene are SGHNT and YENEEA. This CDR3 reads CASSSGLAGITGELFF. The CDR3 bases are TGTGCCAGCAGCTCCGGACTAGCGGGAATTACCGGGGAGCTGTTTTTT.

J is TRBJ2-3 and V is TRBV19; 7 nucleotides match TRBD2. The V segment lost 3 bases and the J segment 1 base; nucleotides outside the gene matches: 4. Germline assignment: CDR1 LNHDA and CDR2 SQIVND (reference sequence). This CDR3 comprises 15 residues. The CDR3 region has the DNA TGTGCCAGTAGTATGACGGGAGGAGGCACAGATACGCAGTATTTT. This sequence encodes CASSMTGGGTDTQYF.

This clone was seen a single time. The V call is TRBV13, the J call TRBJ2-2; tentatively, D is TRBD1 (6 bases). The V gene lost 5 bases and the J gene lost 6 bases, with 13 bases spanning the gap. The germline V gene encodes CDR1 PRHDT and CDR2 FYEKMQ (reference sequence). The length of the CDR3 is 14 residues. The CDR3 sequence is CASSPNRVAGELFF. In nucleotides, the CDR3 is TGTGCCAGCAGCCCAAACAGGGTTGCCGGGGAGCTGTTTTTT.

The chain links TRBV7-2 to TRBJ1-1; weak D call: TRBD1 (6 bases). Trimming took 0 bases from V and 1 from J, leaving 6 bases between them. This CDR3 comprises 14 residues. The V gene's germline CDR1 is SGHTA and CDR2 FQGNSA. CDR3 in DNA: TGTGCCAGCAGCTTAGCGGGGGCGAACACTGAAGCTTTCTTT. It codes for CASSLAGANTEAFF.

This chain links TRBV19 with TRBJ1-1; D is uncertain. This CDR3 is built from 16 residues. Trimming took 3 bases from V and 3 from J, leaving 17 bases between them. CDR1 and CDR2 from the germline V gene are LNHDA and SQIVND (reference sequence). Here the CDR3 DNA reads TGTGCCAGTAGTATTTTTCGCCCCCCCTCCGACACTGAAGCTTTCTTT. Translated, it gives CASSIFRPPSDTEAFF.

This chain links TRBV18 with TRBJ1-3; 8 bases fit TRBD1. The junction had 5 bases not matched to a gene; V was cut back by 6 bases and J by 4 bases. Per the germline V gene, CDR1 is KGHSH and CDR2 is LQKENI. The length of the CDR3 is 14 residues. This CDR3 reads CASSPGGLGNTIYF. CDR3 coding DNA: TGTGCCAGCTCTCCAGGGGGCCTGGGAAACACCATATATTTT.

The rearrangement links TRBV11-3 to TRBJ2-3, with a weak D call TRBD2 (6 bases). Germline CDR1 SGHNT, CDR2 YENEEA. The CDR3 loop spans 14 amino acids. V was trimmed by 4 bases and J by 2 bases, leaving 10 bases between them. CDR3 nucleotide sequence: TGTGCCAGCAGCTCCGCGGGGTACACAGATACGCAGTATTTT. Translating it yields CASSSAGYTDTQYF.

The chain has TRBV7-2 and TRBJ2-7; a possible D gene is TRBD2 (6 bases). CDR3 length: 15 residues. CDR1 is SGHTA and CDR2 is FQGNSA in the germline V gene. Trimming stripped 8 bases from V and 6 bases from J, with 23 bases between. CDR3 sequence: CASAPAEGLVSEQYF. CDR3 nucleotides: TGTGCCAGCGCCCCAGCGGAGGGGTTAGTCAGCGAGCAGTACTTC.

This sequence joins TRBV5-5 and TRBJ1-2; D unclear. Trimming stripped 2 bases from V and 4 bases from J, with 6 bases between. The CDR3 consists of 12 residues. CDR1 is SGHKS and CDR2 is YYEKEE in the germline V gene (reference sequence). CDR3 sequence reads: CASSFHTYGYTF. Here the CDR3 DNA reads TGTGCCAGCAGCTTCCATACCTATGGCTACACCTTC.

The rearrangement links TRBV7-3 to TRBJ1-1, with D possibly matching TRBD1 (6 bases). The CDR3 runs to 14 residues. Germline values: CDR1 SGHTA, CDR2 FQGTGA. With 8 bases removed from V and 4 bases from J, the gap between germline ends came to 17 bases. The CDR3 nucleotides are TGTGCCAGCCGACTTAAAGGAGGGGGCACTGAAGCTTTCTTT. As protein: CASRLKGGGTEAFF.

The V and J genes are TRBV5-1 and TRBJ2-1; possible D gene TRBD2, 7 bases. The CDR3 totals 16 residues. Per the germline V gene, CDR1 is SGHRS and CDR2 is YFSETQ. The germline V and J ends were trimmed by 2 bases and 2 bases, with 14 bases remaining between them. The CDR3 bases are TGCGCCAGCAGCTTAGGGAGGGGGGCCGCCTACAATGAGCAGTTCTTC. This translates into CASSLGRGAAYNEQFF.

V is TRBV6-5 and J is TRBJ2-7; 9 nucleotides agree with TRBD2. V shed 5 bases, J shed 4 bases, and the junction held 9 bases outside the gene matches. The CDR3 totals 15 residues. CDR1 is MNHEY and CDR2 is SVGAGI in the germline V gene. The CDR3 sequence: CASSLRREGQYEQYF. The DNA of the CDR3 is TGTGCCAGCAGTCTCCGGCGGGAGGGTCAATACGAGCAGTACTTC.

This clone came up a few times. The chain joins TRBV10-1 to TRBJ1-2, with a possible D match to TRBD1 (5 bases). The CDR3 is made up of 14 amino acids. Germline lookup yields CDR1 WNHNN and CDR2 SYGVQD (reference sequence). V was trimmed by 5 bases and J by 7 bases, leaving 17 bases between them. The CDR3 DNA follows: TGCGCCAGCAGTCCAGACGGCGGGGGAGGTGGCTACACCTTC. It is translated as CASSPDGGGGGYTF.

The CDR3 bases are TGCGCCAGCAGTGAAGCCCGACAGGGGGCGTACTATGGCTACACCTTC. It is translated as CASSEARQGAYYGYTF. The V call is TRBV10-2, the J call TRBJ1-2; the match to TRBD1 covers 10 bases. Germline values: CDR1 WSHSY, CDR2 SAAADI. Trimming cost V 3 bases and J 3 bases; bases outside gene matches: 7. The CDR3 has 16 residues.

In this sample, this clone turned up once. V usage is TRBV13 and J usage is TRBJ1-2; 9 bases match TRBD1. With 5 bases clipped from V and 4 bases from J, the junction kept 8 bases outside the gene matches. This CDR3 contains 15 residues. In germline, CDR1 is PRHDT, CDR2 FYEKMQ (reference sequence). Written as DNA, the CDR3 is TGTGCCAGCAGCCACTCCCGGACAGGGGTCTATGGCTACACCTTC. It specifies CASSHSRTGVYGYTF. Together with reference TRBV13 and TRBJ1-2, the CDR3 gives the full variable domain: AAGVIQSPRHLIKEKRETATLKCYPIPRHDTVYWYQQGPGQDPQFLISFYEKMQSDKGSIPDRFSAQQFSDYHSELNMSSLELGDSALYFCASSHSRTGVYGYTFGSGTRLTVV.

Turning to this clone: The sample has other DNA sequences that encode this CDR3 too. The chain is built from TRBV7-9 and TRBJ1-1, with D unresolved. The CDR3 extends over 12 amino acids. Germline CDR1 is SEHNR and CDR2 is FQNEAQ (reference sequence). Between the trimmed V and J ends, which lost 1 base and 9 bases, there was a span of 9 bases. The CDR3 bases are TGTGCCAGCAGCTTAGGGGCACCCCAAGCTTTCTTT. Translating it yields CASSLGAPQAFF.

This clone has more than one count but fewer than ten. The V gene is TRBV7-3, the J gene TRBJ1-6, with D possibly matching TRBD1 (5 bases). Germline V gene sequence: CDR1 SGHTA, CDR2 FQGTGA. The CDR3 spans 15 residues. Trimming stripped 2 bases from V and 12 bases from J, with 17 bases between. The CDR3 protein is CASSLRDLQVVPLHF. The CDR3 nucleotides read TGTGCCAGCAGCTTACGGGACTTACAGGTGGTACCCCTCCACTTT.

The DNA for the CDR3 is TGTGCCAGCAGCCAAGTCGGGGCTATATTGGATGAGCAGTTCTTC. The encoded protein is CASSQVGAILDEQFF. The chain recombines TRBV5-6 with TRBJ2-1; D might be TRBD1 or TRBD2, each matching 5 bases. Germline loops: CDR1 SGHDT, CDR2 YYEEEE. CDR3 size: 15 residues. Trimming removed 4 bases at V and 8 bases at J, with 19 bases between.

The rearrangement links TRBV6-1 to TRBJ2-4; D might be TRBD1 (5 bases). This CDR3 has 15 residues. The V and J ends lost 2 bases and 3 bases respectively, with 11 bases between them. Germline V CDR1 and CDR2: MNHNS, SASEGT. CDR3 nucleotide sequence: TGTGCCAGCAGTGAACAAGGAAGGGGCAAAAACATTCAGTACTTC. This sequence encodes CASSEQGRGKNIQYF.

In this sample, this clone turned up a few times. The gene calls are TRBV27 and TRBJ1-3; no clear D. The ends were cut back, 8 bases at V and 0 bases at J, with 11 bases in the middle. Germline-derived CDR1 and CDR2 are MNHEY and SMNVEV (reference sequence). The CDR3 spans 14 residues. The CDR3 region has the DNA TGTGCCAGCGGAAGGACCTCCTCTGGAAACACCATATATTTT. As protein: CASGRTSSGNTIYF.

The rearrangement links TRBV9 to TRBJ1-2; D might be TRBD1 (6 bases). The CDR3 covers 14 residues. Germline lookup yields CDR1 SGDLS and CDR2 YYNGEE. V dropped 4 bases and J dropped 5 bases, with 15 bases sitting between them. For the CDR3, the DNA is TGTGCCAGCAGCCCCGGGGGGCTGGCTTATGGCTACACCTTC. This encodes CASSPGGLAYGYTF.

V is TRBV2 and J is TRBJ2-7; 7 bases are shared with TRBD2. Trimming took 5 bases from V and 2 from J; bases not matched to a gene: 9. The CDR3 has 15 residues. CDR1 and CDR2 (germline): SNHLY, FYNNEI. The CDR3 here is CASSHRGGSTYEQYF. CDR3 in DNA: TGTGCCAGCAGTCATCGCGGGGGTTCTACCTACGAGCAGTACTTC.

The V gene is TRBV6-5, the J gene TRBJ1-3; D is possibly TRBD1 (5 bases). The CDR3 consists of 15 residues. V was trimmed by 7 bases and J by 0 bases, leaving 13 bases between them. Germline lookup yields CDR1 MNHEY and CDR2 SVGAGI. The CDR3 nucleotides are TGTGCCAGCAAAATACAGGAGTACTCTGGAAACACCATATATTTT. Its translation is CASKIQEYSGNTIYF.